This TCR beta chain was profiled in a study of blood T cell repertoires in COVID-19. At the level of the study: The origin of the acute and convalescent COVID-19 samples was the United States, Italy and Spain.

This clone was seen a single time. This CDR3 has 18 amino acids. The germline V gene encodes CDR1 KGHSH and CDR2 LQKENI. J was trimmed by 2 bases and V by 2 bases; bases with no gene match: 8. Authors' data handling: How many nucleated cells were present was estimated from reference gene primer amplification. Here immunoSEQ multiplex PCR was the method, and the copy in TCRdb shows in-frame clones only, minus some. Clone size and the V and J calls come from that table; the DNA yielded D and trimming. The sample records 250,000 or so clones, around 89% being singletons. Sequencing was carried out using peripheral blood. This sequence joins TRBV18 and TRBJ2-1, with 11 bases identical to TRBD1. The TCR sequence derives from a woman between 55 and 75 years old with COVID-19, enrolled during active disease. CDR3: CASSPYTPGQGAYNEQFF. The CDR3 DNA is TGTGCCAGCTCACCATACACACCGGGACAGGGGGCCTACAATGAGCAGTTCTTC.